Here is one T cell receptor (beta chain) with its context. Its antigen is not known. The sequencing template was cDNA reverse transcribed from extracted RNA. Sequenced by immunoSEQ multiplex PCR; TCRdb stores in-frame clones only, minus some. The repertoire holds around 120,000 clones, with approximately 60% as singletons. From PBMCs, CD4+ and CD8+ T cells were sorted. This sample was included in a study of CD8+ T cells in alopecia areata. J was trimmed by 4 bases and V by 3 bases; bases with no gene match: 11. Germline lookup yields CDR1 SGHNT and CDR2 YYREEE (reference sequence). The CDR3 contains 16 residues. Study findings and constraints: Clonality was higher in lesional than normal scalp, especially in alopecia totalis/universalis.

The V and J genes are TRBV5-4 and TRBJ2-3; TRBD1 matches at 7 bases. Sequencing was carried out using CD4+ T cells sorted from blood. This TCR was sampled from a human donor in good health. The CDR3 DNA reads as TGTGCCAGCAGCTCAGTAGGGCCAGGGGGATCAGATACGCAGTATTTT. This sequence encodes CASSSVGPGGSDTQYF.